These 11 T cell receptor beta chains share one sample of origin, sequenced in a study of T cells in narcolepsy. Produced via immunoSEQ multiplex PCR; TCRdb's table is partial and in-frame only. The sample shows about 35,000 clones, roughly 80% of them seen only once. The material sequenced was memory (CD45RA-) CD4+ T cells from blood. The receptors derive from a human donor in good health.

The CDR3 nucleotides read TGTGCCAGCAGGATCGCAGGGGAGGTCGGTGAAGCTTTCTTT. It encodes CASRIAGEVGEAFF. The chain recombines TRBV27 with TRBJ1-1; perhaps TRBD1 as D (6 bases). V was trimmed by 6 bases and J by 7 bases, leaving 18 bases between them. The germline V gene encodes CDR1 MNHEY and CDR2 SMNVEV (reference sequence). This CDR3 region has 14 residues.

This sequence joins TRBV6-5 and TRBJ2-2, with D possibly matching TRBD2 (6 bases). The length of the CDR3 is 15 residues. V was trimmed by 1 base and J by 0 bases, leaving 6 bases between them. CDR1 is MNHEY, CDR2 SVGAGI, per germline. The CDR3 bases are TGTGCCAGCAGTTACTGGGGGGCGAACACCGGGGAGCTGTTTTTT. This encodes CASSYWGANTGELFF.

J is TRBJ2-7 and V is TRBV30; 10 nucleotides align to TRBD1. The V gene end was trimmed by 2 bases and the J gene end by 7 bases; junction bases not matched to a gene: 8. The CDR3 contains 14 residues. Germline V CDR1 and CDR2: GTSNPN, SVGIG (reference sequence). The CDR3 region is CAWSRDRGTREQYF. The CDR3 DNA follows: TGTGCCTGGAGTCGGGACAGGGGAACGAGGGAGCAGTACTTC.

This chain uses TRBV10-3 with TRBJ2-7; possibly TRBD2 for D (5 bases). The germline CDR1 and CDR2 sequences are ENHRY and SYGVKD. The CDR3 covers 14 residues. The germline V and J ends were trimmed by 11 bases and 4 bases, with 21 bases remaining between them. The CDR3 here is CAAKDGLKGYEQYF. The CDR3 DNA reads TGTGCCGCCAAGGATGGACTTAAAGGTTACGAGCAGTACTTC.

In DNA form, the CDR3 reads TGTGCCAGCAGCCAACCACCGGGACAGGGGAGGGCTAACTATGGCTACACCTTC. Encoded protein: CASSQPPGQGRANYGYTF. The chain couples TRBV4-2 to TRBJ1-2; 10 bases match TRBD1. CDR3 length: 18 amino acids. With 2 bases clipped from V and 0 bases from J, the junction kept 9 bases outside the gene matches. Per the germline V gene, CDR1 is LGHNA and CDR2 is YNFKEQ.

The chain carries TRBV6-1 and TRBJ2-7; 10 nucleotides line up with TRBD2. Germline assignment: CDR1 MNHNS and CDR2 SASEGT. The CDR3 contains 15 residues. The V and J ends lost 0 bases and 2 bases, in that order; junction bases with no gene match: 1. The CDR3 coding sequence is TGTGCCAGCAGTGAAGCGACTAGCGGGCCCTACGAGCAGTACTTC. This translates into CASSEATSGPYEQYF.

The rearrangement uses TRBV7-2 and TRBJ2-3; perhaps TRBD2 as D (7 bases). The V end was cut by 1 base, the J end by 1 base, with 9 bases between. In germline, CDR1 is SGHTA, CDR2 FQGNSA. The CDR3 is 15 residues long. The CDR3 nucleotides read TGTGCCAGCAGCTTAGAGGGGGGGGGCACAGATACGCAGTATTTT. Translated: CASSLEGGGTDTQYF.

The V call is TRBV12-5, the J call TRBJ2-5, with D possibly TRBD2 on 6 matching bases. The DNA matches TRBJ2-7 better at its end, which makes the J call doubtful. The CDR3 covers 14 residues. Germline CDR1 is LGHNT and CDR2 is FRNRAP. CDR3 nucleotide sequence: TGTGCTAGTGGTTTGTTCGGAGGGACCTACGAGCAGTACTTC. It yields the protein CASGLFGGTYEQYF.

The chain carries TRBV6-5 and TRBJ2-1, with D maybe TRBD2 (5 bases). V lost 6 bases to trimming and J lost 4 bases, with 10 bases between them. Per the germline V gene, CDR1 is MNHEY and CDR2 is SVGAGI. The CDR3 extends over 13 amino acids. The CDR3 region has the DNA TGTGCCAGCAGCCTCACGGGGTACAATGAGCAGTTCTTC. Protein sequence: CASSLTGYNEQFF.

This chain uses TRBV7-3 with TRBJ2-1; D is undetermined. Germline-derived CDR1 and CDR2 are SGHTA and FQGTGA. This CDR3 region has 12 residues. With 4 bases removed from V and 7 bases from J, the gap between germline ends came to 8 bases. The CDR3: CASSSTDNEQFF. The CDR3 bases are TGTGCCAGCAGCTCTACAGATAATGAGCAGTTCTTC.

The V call is TRBV4-1, the J call TRBJ2-2; 8 nucleotides agree with TRBD2. Losses at the gene ends were 8 bases for V and 14 bases for J; bases not matched to a gene: 16. The germline V gene encodes CDR1 MGHRA and CDR2 YSYEKL. This CDR3 has 14 residues. The CDR3 DNA is TGCGCCAGCGGACTAGATGCAGCGGGAGTGCGTCTGTTTTTT. Translated, it gives CASGLDAAGVRLFF.